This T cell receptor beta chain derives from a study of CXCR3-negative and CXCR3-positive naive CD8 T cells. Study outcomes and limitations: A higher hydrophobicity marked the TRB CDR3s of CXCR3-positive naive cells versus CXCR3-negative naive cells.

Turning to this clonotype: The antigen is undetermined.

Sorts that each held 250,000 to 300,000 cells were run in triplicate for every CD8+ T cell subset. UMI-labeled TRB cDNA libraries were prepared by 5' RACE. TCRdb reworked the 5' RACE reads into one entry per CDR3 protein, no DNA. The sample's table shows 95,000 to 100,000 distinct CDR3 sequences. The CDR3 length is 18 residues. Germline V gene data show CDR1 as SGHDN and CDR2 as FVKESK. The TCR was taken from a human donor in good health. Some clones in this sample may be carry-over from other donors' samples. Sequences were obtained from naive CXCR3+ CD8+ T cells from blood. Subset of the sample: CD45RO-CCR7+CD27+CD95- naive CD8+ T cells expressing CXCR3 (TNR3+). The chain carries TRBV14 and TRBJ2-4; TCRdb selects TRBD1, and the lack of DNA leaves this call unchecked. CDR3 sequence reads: CASSQTGTGVLAKNIQYF.